This T cell receptor beta chain was found in a study of identical twins. Overall study findings and caveats: It was out-of-frame TCR alpha sharing in monozygotic twins that models underestimated. Conclusions came from cross-sectional statistical analysis, not from following the same donors. Whereas memory repertoires showed no such difference, abundant cord blood beta clonotypes carried fewer insertions.

This CDR3 comprises 19 residues. J lost 0 bases, V lost 0 bases, and 7 bases had no gene match. Germline V gene sequence: CDR1 SGHDT, CDR2 YYEEEE. A universal primer site arose from template switching, and cDNA bore unique molecular identifiers. Via MiXCR, TCRdb re-called the 5' RACE reads, giving one row per CDR3 protein. The sample consists of roughly 710,000 distinct CDR3 sequences, around 6% of them appearing once. This clonotype was found many times. Its antigen is undetermined. The J gene is TRBJ2-2, the V gene TRBV5-6, with 11 bases fitting TRBD2. Sequences were obtained from naive T cells sorted from blood. The origin of this receptor is a man aged 18-30 years in good health. CDR3 region: CASSLGALAGGPNTGELFF. DNA for the CDR3: TGTGCCAGCAGCTTGGGGGCCCTAGCGGGAGGACCGAACACCGGGGAGCTGTTTTTT.